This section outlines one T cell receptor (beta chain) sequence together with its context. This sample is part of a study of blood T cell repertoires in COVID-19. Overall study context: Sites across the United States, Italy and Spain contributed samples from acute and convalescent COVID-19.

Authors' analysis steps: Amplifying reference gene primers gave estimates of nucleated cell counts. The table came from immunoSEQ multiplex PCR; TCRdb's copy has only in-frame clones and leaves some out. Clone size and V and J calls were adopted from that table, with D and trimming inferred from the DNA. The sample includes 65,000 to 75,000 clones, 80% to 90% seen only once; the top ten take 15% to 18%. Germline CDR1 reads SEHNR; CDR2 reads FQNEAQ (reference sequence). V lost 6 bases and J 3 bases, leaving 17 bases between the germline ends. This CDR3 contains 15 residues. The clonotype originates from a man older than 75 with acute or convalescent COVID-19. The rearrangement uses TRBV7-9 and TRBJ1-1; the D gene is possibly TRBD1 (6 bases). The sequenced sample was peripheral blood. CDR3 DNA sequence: TGTGCCAGCAGTTCCGGGACAAGTCTTCACACTGAAGCTTTCTTT. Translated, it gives CASSSGTSLHTEAFF.